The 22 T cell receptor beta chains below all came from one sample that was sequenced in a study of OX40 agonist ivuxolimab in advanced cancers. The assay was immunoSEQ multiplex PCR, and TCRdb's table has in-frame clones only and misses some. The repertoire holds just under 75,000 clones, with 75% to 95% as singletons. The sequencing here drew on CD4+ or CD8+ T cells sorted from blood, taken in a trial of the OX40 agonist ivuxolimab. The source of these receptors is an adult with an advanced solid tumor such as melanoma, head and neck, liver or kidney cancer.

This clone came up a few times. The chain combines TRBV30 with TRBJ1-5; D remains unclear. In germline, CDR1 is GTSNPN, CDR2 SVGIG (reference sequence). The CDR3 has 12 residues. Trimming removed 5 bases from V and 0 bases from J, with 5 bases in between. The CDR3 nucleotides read TGTGCCTGGGCTACTAGCAATCAGCCCCAGCATTTT. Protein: CAWATSNQPQHF.

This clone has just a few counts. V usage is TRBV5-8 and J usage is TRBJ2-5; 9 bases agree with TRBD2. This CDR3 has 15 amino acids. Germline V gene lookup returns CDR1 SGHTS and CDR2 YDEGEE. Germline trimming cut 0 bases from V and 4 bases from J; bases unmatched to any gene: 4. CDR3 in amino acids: CASSLGAGGSETQYF. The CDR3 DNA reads TGTGCCAGCAGCTTGGGTGCGGGAGGGTCAGAGACCCAGTACTTC.

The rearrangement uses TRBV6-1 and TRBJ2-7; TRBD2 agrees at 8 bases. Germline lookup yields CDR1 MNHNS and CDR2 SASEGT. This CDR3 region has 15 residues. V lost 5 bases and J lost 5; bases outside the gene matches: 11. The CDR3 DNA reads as TGTGCCAGCAGTCCTCCCCGGGGGGGAGTCGACGAGCAGTACTTC. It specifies CASSPPRGGVDEQYF.

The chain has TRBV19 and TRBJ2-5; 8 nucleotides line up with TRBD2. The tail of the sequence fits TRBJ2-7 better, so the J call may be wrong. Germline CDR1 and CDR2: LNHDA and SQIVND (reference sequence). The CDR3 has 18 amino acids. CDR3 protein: CASSISPMLSGSSYEQYF. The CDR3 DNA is TGTGCCAGTAGTATTTCCCCGATGTTGAGCGGGAGCTCCTACGAGCAGTACTTC.

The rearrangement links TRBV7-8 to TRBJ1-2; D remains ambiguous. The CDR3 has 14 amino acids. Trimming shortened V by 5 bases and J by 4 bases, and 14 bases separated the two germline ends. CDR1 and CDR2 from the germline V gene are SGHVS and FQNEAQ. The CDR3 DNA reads TGTGCCAGCAGCCCGGAAAGGCGCCCCTATGGCTACACCTTC. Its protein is CASSPERRPYGYTF.

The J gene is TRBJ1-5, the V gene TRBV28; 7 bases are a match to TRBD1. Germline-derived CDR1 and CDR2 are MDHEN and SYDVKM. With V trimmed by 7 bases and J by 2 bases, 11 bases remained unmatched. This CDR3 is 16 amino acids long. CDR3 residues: CASKKEGARGNQPQHF. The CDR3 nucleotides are TGTGCCAGCAAAAAGGAGGGGGCTAGGGGCAATCAGCCCCAGCATTTT.

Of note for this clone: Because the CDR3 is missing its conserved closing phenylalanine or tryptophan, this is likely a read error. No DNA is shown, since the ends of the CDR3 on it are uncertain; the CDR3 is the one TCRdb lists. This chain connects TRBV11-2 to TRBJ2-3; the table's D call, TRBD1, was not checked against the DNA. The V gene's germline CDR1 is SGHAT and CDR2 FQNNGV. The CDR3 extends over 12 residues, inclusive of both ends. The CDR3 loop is CASSLRGQGAVL.

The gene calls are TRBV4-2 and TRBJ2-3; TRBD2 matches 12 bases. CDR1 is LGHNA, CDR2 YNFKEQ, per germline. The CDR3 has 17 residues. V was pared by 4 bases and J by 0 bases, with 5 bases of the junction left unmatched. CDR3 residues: CASSLRTSGDSTDTQYF. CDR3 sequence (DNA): TGTGCCAGCAGCCTTCGGACTAGCGGGGACAGCACAGATACGCAGTATTTT.

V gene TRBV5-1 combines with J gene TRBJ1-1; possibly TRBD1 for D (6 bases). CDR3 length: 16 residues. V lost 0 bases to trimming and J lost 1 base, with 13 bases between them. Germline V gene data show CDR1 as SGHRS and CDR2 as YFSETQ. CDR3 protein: CASSLGAGAENTEAFF. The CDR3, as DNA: TGCGCCAGCAGCTTGGGGGCAGGGGCAGAGAACACTGAAGCTTTCTTT.

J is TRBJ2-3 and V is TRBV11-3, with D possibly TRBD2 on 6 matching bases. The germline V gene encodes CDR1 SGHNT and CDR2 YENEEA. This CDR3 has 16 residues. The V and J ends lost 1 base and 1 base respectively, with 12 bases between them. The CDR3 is CASSLVGGEGTDTQYF. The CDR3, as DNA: TGTGCCAGCAGCTTAGTCGGAGGGGAGGGCACAGATACGCAGTATTTT.

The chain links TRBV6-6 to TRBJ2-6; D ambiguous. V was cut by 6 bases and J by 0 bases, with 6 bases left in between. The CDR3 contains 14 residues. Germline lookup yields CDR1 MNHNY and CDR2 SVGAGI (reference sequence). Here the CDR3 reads CASRKGSGANVLTF. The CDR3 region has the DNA TGTGCCAGCAGAAAGGGCTCTGGGGCCAACGTCCTGACTTTC.

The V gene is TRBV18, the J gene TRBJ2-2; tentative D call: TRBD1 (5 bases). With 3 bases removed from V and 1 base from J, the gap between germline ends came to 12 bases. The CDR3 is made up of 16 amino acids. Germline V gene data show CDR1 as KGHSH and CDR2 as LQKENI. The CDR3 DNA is TGTGCCAGCTCACCGTCGGCAGGGATGAACACCGGGGAGCTGTTTTTT. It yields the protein CASSPSAGMNTGELFF.

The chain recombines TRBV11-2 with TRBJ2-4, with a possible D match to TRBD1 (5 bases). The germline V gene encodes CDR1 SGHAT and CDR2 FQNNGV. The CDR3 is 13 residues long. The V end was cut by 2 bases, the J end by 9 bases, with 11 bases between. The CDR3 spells CASSLWAGIIQYF. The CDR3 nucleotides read TGTGCCAGCAGCTTATGGGCAGGGATCATTCAGTACTTC.

CDR3 sequence (DNA): TGTGCCAGCAGTCGACGGCCAGGGTACGACAATGAGCAGTTCTTC. It encodes CASSRRPGYDNEQFF. The chain links TRBV27 to TRBJ2-1, with D possibly TRBD1 on 5 matching bases. The CDR3 consists of 15 residues. Trimming pared 5 bases from V and 5 bases from J, leaving 16 bases between. Per the germline V gene, CDR1 is MNHEY and CDR2 is SMNVEV (reference sequence).

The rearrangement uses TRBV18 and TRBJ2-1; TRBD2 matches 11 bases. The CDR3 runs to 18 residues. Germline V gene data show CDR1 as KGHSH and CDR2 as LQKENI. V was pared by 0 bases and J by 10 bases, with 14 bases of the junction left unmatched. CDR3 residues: CASSPPLSLAGEIGEQFF. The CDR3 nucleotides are TGTGCCAGCTCACCACCGCTCTCACTAGCGGGAGAAATTGGCGAGCAGTTCTTC.

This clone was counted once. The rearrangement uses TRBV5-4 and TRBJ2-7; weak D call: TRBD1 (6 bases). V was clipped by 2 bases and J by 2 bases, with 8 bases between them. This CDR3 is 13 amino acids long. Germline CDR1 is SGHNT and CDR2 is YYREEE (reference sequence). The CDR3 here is CASSLEGAYEQYF. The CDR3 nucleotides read TGTGCCAGCAGCTTAGAGGGGGCCTACGAGCAGTACTTC. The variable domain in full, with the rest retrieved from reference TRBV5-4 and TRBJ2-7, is ETGVTQSPTHLIKTRGQQVTLRCSSQSGHNTVSWYQQALGQGPQFIFQYYREEENGRGNFPPRFSGLQFPNYSSELNVNALELDDSALYLCASSLEGAYEQYFGPGTRLTVT.

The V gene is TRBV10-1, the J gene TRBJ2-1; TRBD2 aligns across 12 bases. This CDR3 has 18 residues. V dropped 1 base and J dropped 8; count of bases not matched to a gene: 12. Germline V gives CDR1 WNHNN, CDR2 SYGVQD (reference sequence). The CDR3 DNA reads TGCGCCAGCAGTGAGTTTCTCCTAGCGGGAGGGCCGGGCCATGAGCAGTTCTTC. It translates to CASSEFLLAGGPGHEQFF.

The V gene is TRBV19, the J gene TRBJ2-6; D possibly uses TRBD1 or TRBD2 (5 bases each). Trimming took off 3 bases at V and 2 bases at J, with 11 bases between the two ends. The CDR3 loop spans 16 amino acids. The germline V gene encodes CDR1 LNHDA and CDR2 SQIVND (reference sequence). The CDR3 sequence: CASSINLGAGANVLTF. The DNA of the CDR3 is TGTGCCAGTAGTATTAATCTGGGGGCTGGGGCCAACGTCCTGACTTTC.

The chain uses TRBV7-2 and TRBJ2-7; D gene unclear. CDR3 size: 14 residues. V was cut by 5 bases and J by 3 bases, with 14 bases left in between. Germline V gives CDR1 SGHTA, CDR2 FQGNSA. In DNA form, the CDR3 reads TGTGCCAGCAGCCCTAGGGCCAAAGACTACGAGCAGTACTTC. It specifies CASSPRAKDYEQYF.

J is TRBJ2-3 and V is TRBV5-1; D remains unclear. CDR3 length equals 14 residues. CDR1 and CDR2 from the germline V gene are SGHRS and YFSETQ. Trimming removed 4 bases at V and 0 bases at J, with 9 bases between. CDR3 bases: TGCGCCAGCAGCCCCCCTTCTAGCACAGATACGCAGTATTTT. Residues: CASSPPSSTDTQYF.

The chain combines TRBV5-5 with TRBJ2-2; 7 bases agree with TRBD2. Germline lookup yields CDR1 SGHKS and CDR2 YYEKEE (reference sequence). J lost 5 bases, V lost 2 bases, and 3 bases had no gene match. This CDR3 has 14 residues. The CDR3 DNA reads TGTGCCAGCAGCTTCGGGCGGGAGACCGGGGAGCTGTTTTTT. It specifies CASSFGRETGELFF.

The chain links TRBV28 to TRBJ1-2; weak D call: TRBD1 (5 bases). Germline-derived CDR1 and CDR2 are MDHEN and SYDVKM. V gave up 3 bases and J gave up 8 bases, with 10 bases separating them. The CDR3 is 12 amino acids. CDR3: CASSLGVQGYTF. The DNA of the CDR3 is TGTGCCAGCAGTTTGGGGGTTCAGGGCTACACCTTC.